This is a list of T cell receptor beta chains from one sample in a study of blood T cell repertoires in COVID-19. Repertoires were generated with immunoSEQ multiplex PCR, while TCRdb's copy carries only in-frame clones and drops some. This table has about 120,000 clones, about 82% appearing once. Sequenced input: peripheral blood. These receptors originate from a man between 60 and 75 years old with active or convalescent COVID-19. Each CDR3 is given with its conserved first and last residue. The D gene is left open where the match is weak. The size entry is marked missing in some rows and otherwise reads once, few, many or a size class.

J gene: TRBJ2-1; clone size: -; D gene: TRBD2; V gene: TRBV5-4; CDR3 length: 15; CDR3 protein: CASSLGRGGYNEQFF; CDR3 DNA: TGTGCCAGCAGCTTGGGCCGGGGGGGCTACAATGAGCAGTTCTTC
J gene: TRBJ1-2; clone size: -; D gene: TRBD1; V gene: TRBV19; CDR3 length: 12; CDR3 protein: CATRDRSHGYTF; CDR3 DNA: TGTGCTACCAGGGACAGGTCCCATGGCTACACCTTC
J gene: TRBJ2-2; clone size: few; D gene: TRBD1; V gene: TRBV15; CDR3 length: 16; CDR3 protein: CATSRVGDRVTGELFF; CDR3 DNA: TGTGCCACCAGCAGAGTTGGGGACAGGGTCACCGGGGAGCTGTTTTTT
J gene: TRBJ2-1; clone size: -; D gene: -; V gene: TRBV6-5; CDR3 length: 13; CDR3 protein: CASSWPERGEQFF; CDR3 DNA: TGTGCCAGCAGCTGGCCTGAAAGGGGAGAGCAGTTCTTC
J gene: TRBJ2-5; clone size: once; D gene: -; V gene: TRBV28; CDR3 length: 16; CDR3 protein: CASSLGSGLNQETQYF; CDR3 DNA: TGTGCCAGCAGTTTGGGGAGCGGACTAAACCAAGAGACCCAGTACTTC
J gene: TRBJ2-7; clone size: -; D gene: -; V gene: TRBV27; CDR3 length: 14; CDR3 protein: CASSLLGHQEGQYF; CDR3 DNA: TGTGCCAGCAGTTTATTGGGCCATCAGGAAGGGCAGTACTTC
J gene: TRBJ1-5; clone size: -; D gene: -; V gene: TRBV5-4; CDR3 length: 13; CDR3 protein: CASSTGDNQPQHF; CDR3 DNA: TGTGCCAGCAGCACGGGGGACAATCAGCCCCAGCATTTT
J gene: TRBJ1-2; clone size: -; D gene: TRBD1; V gene: TRBV28; CDR3 length: 15; CDR3 protein: CASSQQGAIGYGYTF; CDR3 DNA: TGTGCCAGCAGTCAACAGGGGGCGATTGGCTATGGCTACACCTTC
J gene: TRBJ2-3; clone size: -; D gene: -; V gene: TRBV12-3/TRBV12-4; CDR3 length: 11; CDR3 protein: CASGRTDTQYF; CDR3 DNA: TGTGCCAGCGGGAGGACAGATACGCAGTATTTT
J gene: TRBJ2-2; clone size: few; D gene: -; V gene: TRBV4-3; CDR3 length: 15; CDR3 protein: CASSPGLINTGELFF; CDR3 DNA: TGCGCCAGCAGCCCGGGACTCATAAACACCGGGGAGCTGTTTTTT
J gene: TRBJ2-2; clone size: once; D gene: TRBD1; V gene: TRBV7-9; CDR3 length: 15; CDR3 protein: CASSLGAGGTGELFF; CDR3 DNA: TGTGCCAGCAGCTTAGGCGCAGGGGGAACCGGGGAGCTGTTTTTT
J gene: TRBJ2-1; clone size: -; D gene: -; V gene: TRBV7-2; CDR3 length: 15; CDR3 protein: CASSLVGGSYNEQFF; CDR3 DNA: TGTGCCAGCAGCTTAGTGGGGGGCTCCTACAATGAGCAGTTCTTC
J gene: TRBJ2-7; clone size: once; D gene: TRBD1; V gene: TRBV30; CDR3 length: 13; CDR3 protein: CAWSGQGPYEQYF; CDR3 DNA: TGTGCCTGGAGTGGACAGGGCCCCTACGAGCAGTACTTC
J gene: TRBJ1-6; clone size: -; D gene: -; V gene: TRBV5-7; CDR3 length: 14; CDR3 protein: CASSLGRGLSTLHF; CDR3 DNA: TGTGCCAGCAGCTTAGGACGGGGTTTATCGACCCTCCACTTT
J gene: TRBJ1-2; clone size: -; D gene: TRBD1; V gene: TRBV7-3; CDR3 length: 13; CDR3 protein: CASSLQGDYGYTF; CDR3 DNA: TGTGCCAGCAGCTTACAGGGGGACTATGGCTACACCTTC
J gene: TRBJ2-1; clone size: few; D gene: TRBD1; V gene: TRBV5-5; CDR3 length: 14; CDR3 protein: CASSRTGIYNEQFF; CDR3 DNA: TGTGCCAGCAGCCGGACAGGAATTTACAATGAGCAGTTCTTC
J gene: TRBJ2-7; clone size: -; D gene: -; V gene: TRBV5-4; CDR3 length: 14; CDR3 protein: CASSLGLGSYEQYF; CDR3 DNA: TGTGCCAGCAGCTTGGGACTAGGTTCCTACGAGCAGTACTTC
J gene: TRBJ2-7; clone size: -; D gene: TRBD1; V gene: TRBV6-5; CDR3 length: 13; CDR3 protein: CASRRGTGDEQYF; CDR3 DNA: TGTGCCAGCAGACGAGGGACAGGGGACGAGCAGTACTTC
J gene: TRBJ2-1; clone size: -; D gene: TRBD1; V gene: TRBV24-1; CDR3 length: 16; CDR3 protein: CATSDSRDRGLHEQFF; CDR3 DNA: TGTGCCACCAGTGATTCCCGGGACAGGGGGCTTCATGAGCAGTTCTTC
J gene: TRBJ2-3; clone size: -; D gene: -; V gene: TRBV27; CDR3 length: 12; CDR3 protein: CASRTATDTQYF; CDR3 DNA: TGTGCCAGCCGGACTGCCACAGATACGCAGTATTTT
J gene: TRBJ2-2; clone size: -; D gene: -; V gene: TRBV4-2; CDR3 length: 16; CDR3 protein: CASSQAGSLNTGELFF; CDR3 DNA: TGTGCCAGCAGCCAAGCAGGGTCGTTGAACACCGGGGAGCTGTTTTTT
J gene: TRBJ1-2; clone size: once; D gene: -; V gene: TRBV5-4; CDR3 length: 16; CDR3 protein: CASRSGGALTFYGYTF; CDR3 DNA: TGTGCCAGCCGGTCCGGGGGTGCTCTTACTTTCTATGGCTACACCTTC
J gene: TRBJ2-1; clone size: -; D gene: TRBD2; V gene: TRBV6-4; CDR3 length: 14; CDR3 protein: CASSVAGTYNEQFF; CDR3 DNA: TGTGCCAGCAGTGTAGCGGGAACCTACAATGAGCAGTTCTTC
J gene: TRBJ2-2; clone size: few; D gene: TRBD1; V gene: TRBV5-1; CDR3 length: 15; CDR3 protein: CASSSDRGNTGELFF; CDR3 DNA: TGCGCCAGCAGCTCCGACAGGGGGAACACCGGGGAGCTGTTTTTT
J gene: TRBJ1-5; clone size: -; D gene: -; V gene: TRBV5-6; CDR3 length: 17; CDR3 protein: CASSLDAGGLGNQPQHF; CDR3 DNA: TGTGCCAGCAGCTTGGATGCGGGGGGGCTTGGGAATCAGCCCCAGCATTTT
J gene: TRBJ2-1; clone size: once; D gene: -; V gene: TRBV7-3; CDR3 length: 16; CDR3 protein: CASSSQEGVTYNEQFF; CDR3 DNA: TGTGCCAGCAGCTCCCAAGAGGGTGTCACCTACAATGAGCAGTTCTTC
J gene: TRBJ2-1; clone size: -; D gene: -; V gene: TRBV9; CDR3 length: 14; CDR3 protein: CASSVSLTYNEQFF; CDR3 DNA: TGTGCCAGCAGCGTAAGCCTAACTTACAATGAGCAGTTCTTC
J gene: TRBJ2-3; clone size: once; D gene: TRBD1; V gene: TRBV24-1; CDR3 length: 17; CDR3 protein: CATSEARGPPRTDTQYF; CDR3 DNA: TGTGCCACCAGTGAAGCTAGGGGGCCCCCACGCACAGATACGCAGTATTTT
J gene: TRBJ2-2; clone size: once; D gene: TRBD1; V gene: TRBV11-3; CDR3 length: 15; CDR3 protein: CASSRDSTNTGELFF; CDR3 DNA: TGTGCCAGCAGCCGGGACAGTACGAACACCGGGGAGCTGTTTTTT
J gene: TRBJ1-4; clone size: -; D gene: TRBD1; V gene: TRBV4-2; CDR3 length: 18; CDR3 protein: CASSHPRGTGGEREKLFF; CDR3 DNA: TGTGCCAGCAGCCATCCGAGAGGCACAGGGGGGGAACGTGAAAAACTGTTTTTT
J gene: TRBJ2-3; clone size: -; D gene: -; V gene: TRBV7-8; CDR3 length: 14; CDR3 protein: CASSLAPGFRTQYF; CDR3 DNA: TGTGCCAGCAGCTTAGCGCCGGGGTTTCGTACGCAGTATTTT
J gene: TRBJ1-5; clone size: few; D gene: TRBD1; V gene: TRBV3-1/TRBV3-2; CDR3 length: 18; CDR3 protein: CASSKKIATGGRNQPQHF; CDR3 DNA: TGTGCCAGCAGCAAAAAAATAGCTACAGGGGGCCGCAATCAGCCCCAGCATTTT
J gene: TRBJ2-4; clone size: few; D gene: -; V gene: TRBV7-8; CDR3 length: 16; CDR3 protein: CASSLVHDSSKNIQYF; CDR3 DNA: TGTGCCAGCAGCTTAGTACACGACTCCTCAAAAAACATTCAGTACTTC
J gene: TRBJ1-2; clone size: few; D gene: -; V gene: TRBV5-4; CDR3 length: 13; CDR3 protein: CASSTRGNYGYTF; CDR3 DNA: TGTGCCAGCAGCACCAGAGGAAACTATGGCTACACCTTC
J gene: TRBJ2-3; clone size: -; D gene: TRBD2; V gene: TRBV27; CDR3 length: 15; CDR3 protein: CASSSPSGTTDTQYF; CDR3 DNA: TGTGCCAGCAGTTCCCCTAGCGGGACTACAGATACGCAGTATTTT
J gene: TRBJ1-6; clone size: -; D gene: TRBD1; V gene: TRBV5-1; CDR3 length: 13; CDR3 protein: CASSPGQGSPLHF; CDR3 DNA: TGCGCCAGCAGCCCAGGACAGGGTTCACCCCTCCACTTT
J gene: TRBJ2-7; clone size: -; D gene: TRBD1; V gene: TRBV7-8; CDR3 length: 14; CDR3 protein: CASIAGTGDNEQYF; CDR3 DNA: TGTGCCAGCATCGCCGGGACAGGAGACAACGAGCAGTACTTC
J gene: TRBJ2-7; clone size: -; D gene: -; V gene: TRBV5-1; CDR3 length: 15; CDR3 protein: CASSLDGGKPYEQYF; CDR3 DNA: TGCGCCAGCAGCTTGGATGGAGGGAAGCCCTACGAGCAGTACTTC
J gene: TRBJ1-4; clone size: -; D gene: -; V gene: TRBV5-1; CDR3 length: 15; CDR3 protein: CASSSSTGILGELFF; CDR3 DNA: TGCGCCAGCAGCTCATCCACAGGAATTCTAGGGGAACTGTTTTTT
J gene: TRBJ2-7; clone size: once; D gene: -; V gene: TRBV5-6; CDR3 length: 14; CDR3 protein: CASSLRGGPYEQYF; CDR3 DNA: TGTGCCAGCAGCTTGAGGGGGGGCCCCTACGAGCAGTACTTC
J gene: TRBJ1-1; clone size: -; D gene: TRBD1; V gene: TRBV18; CDR3 length: 15; CDR3 protein: CASSPNFQGAREAFF; CDR3 DNA: TGTGCCAGCTCACCAAATTTTCAGGGGGCAAGGGAAGCTTTCTTT
J gene: TRBJ1-1; clone size: -; D gene: -; V gene: TRBV7-9; CDR3 length: 13; CDR3 protein: CASSRGGSAEAFF; CDR3 DNA: TGTGCCAGCTCCCGGGGAGGGTCGGCTGAAGCTTTCTTT
J gene: TRBJ2-1; clone size: -; D gene: TRBD2; V gene: TRBV7-9; CDR3 length: 16; CDR3 protein: CASSNSGARGGNEQFF; CDR3 DNA: TGTGCCAGCAGCAATAGCGGGGCAAGAGGGGGGAATGAGCAGTTCTTC
J gene: TRBJ1-2; clone size: many; D gene: -; V gene: TRBV14; CDR3 length: 12; CDR3 protein: CASSQRTYGYTF; CDR3 DNA: TGTGCCAGCAGCCAAAGGACATATGGCTACACCTTC
J gene: TRBJ2-5; clone size: -; D gene: TRBD2; V gene: TRBV7-3; CDR3 length: 15; CDR3 protein: CASSLPTSGSETQYF; CDR3 DNA: TGTGCCAGCAGCTTACCGACTAGCGGGAGTGAGACCCAGTACTTC
J gene: TRBJ2-1; clone size: -; D gene: TRBD2; V gene: TRBV7-3; CDR3 length: 15; CDR3 protein: CASSPGTSVYNEQFF; CDR3 DNA: TGTGCCAGCAGCCCCGGGACTAGCGTCTACAATGAGCAGTTCTTC
J gene: TRBJ2-7; clone size: -; D gene: TRBD1; V gene: TRBV18; CDR3 length: 14; CDR3 protein: CASSARQGTYEQYF; CDR3 DNA: TGTGCCAGCTCCGCTCGACAGGGTACCTACGAGCAGTACTTC
J gene: TRBJ1-5; clone size: -; D gene: -; V gene: TRBV12-3/TRBV12-4; CDR3 length: 13; CDR3 protein: CASSFRRFQPQHF; CDR3 DNA: TGTGCCAGCAGTTTTAGGAGGTTTCAGCCCCAGCATTTT
J gene: TRBJ2-5; clone size: -; D gene: TRBD1; V gene: TRBV7-2; CDR3 length: 16; CDR3 protein: CASSLVAVGGSETQYF; CDR3 DNA: TGTGCCAGCAGCTTAGTGGCGGTAGGGGGCAGCGAGACCCAGTACTTC
J gene: TRBJ2-7; clone size: few; D gene: TRBD2; V gene: TRBV7-9; CDR3 length: 14; CDR3 protein: CASSSSGGTYEQYF; CDR3 DNA: TGTGCCAGCAGCTCGTCGGGAGGGACCTACGAGCAGTACTTC
J gene: TRBJ1-6; clone size: -; D gene: -; V gene: TRBV28; CDR3 length: 15; CDR3 protein: CASSFPVQGLSPLHF; CDR3 DNA: TGTGCCAGCAGTTTCCCCGTCCAGGGGCTTTCACCCCTCCACTTT